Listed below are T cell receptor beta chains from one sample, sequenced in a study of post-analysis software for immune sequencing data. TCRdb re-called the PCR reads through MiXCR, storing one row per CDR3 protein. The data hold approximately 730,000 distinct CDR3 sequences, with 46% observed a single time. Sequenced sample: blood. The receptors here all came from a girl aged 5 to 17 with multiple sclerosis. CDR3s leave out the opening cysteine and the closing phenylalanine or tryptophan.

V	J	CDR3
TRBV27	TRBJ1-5	ASSSGAGLGQPQH
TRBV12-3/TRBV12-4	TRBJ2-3	ASGLVSTDMQY
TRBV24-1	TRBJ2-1	ATSGRVNEQF
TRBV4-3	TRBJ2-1	ASSQEGPSYNEQF
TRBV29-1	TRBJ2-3	SVEEGAGDTQY
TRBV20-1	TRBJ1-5	SARVAGQISNSNQPQH
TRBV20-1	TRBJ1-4	SARDPLRTTNEKLF
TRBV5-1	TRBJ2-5	ASSLGTSGIYGETQY
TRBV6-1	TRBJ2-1	ASIGRTDSYNEQF
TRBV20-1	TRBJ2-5	SAEVGLTASYQETQY
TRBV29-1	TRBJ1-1	SVMPLTEAF
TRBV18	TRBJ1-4	ASFGQGSEKLF
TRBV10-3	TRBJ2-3	AISGSREGPTQY
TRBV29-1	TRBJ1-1	SVGGRGTEAF
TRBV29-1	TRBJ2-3	SVETPGQGSTDTQY
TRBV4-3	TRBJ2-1	ASSPTLVGAYNEQF
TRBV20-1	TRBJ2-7	SAVSPYHEQY
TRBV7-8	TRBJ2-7	ASSLGASGTLYEQY
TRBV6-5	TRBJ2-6	ASSGFSGANVLT
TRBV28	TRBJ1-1	ASRRSGTGSEAF
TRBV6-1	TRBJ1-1	ASSPRDRGRDEAF
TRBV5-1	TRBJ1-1	ASSPTGVADTEAF
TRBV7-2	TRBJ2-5	ASSASGRGETQY
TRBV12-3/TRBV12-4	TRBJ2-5	ASSSPARETQY
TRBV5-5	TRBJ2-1	ASSSGTGSYNEQF
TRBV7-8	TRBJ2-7	ASSTTSSSYEQY
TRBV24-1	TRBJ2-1	ATSDSTSSSYSEQF
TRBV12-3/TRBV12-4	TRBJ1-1	ASRMGQRNTEAF
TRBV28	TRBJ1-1	ASSFRSGGAF
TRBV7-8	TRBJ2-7	ASSLERTSGSNYEQY
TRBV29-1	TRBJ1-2	SVTTGATLHGYT
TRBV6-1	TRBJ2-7	ASSDQASGAYEQY
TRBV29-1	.	SVRGQGHEQY
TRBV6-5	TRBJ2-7	ASRSDRSYEQY
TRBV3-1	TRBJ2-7	ASSQEPYEQY
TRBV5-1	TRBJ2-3	ASSGVFAPHTDTQY
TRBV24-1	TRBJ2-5	ATSPGRAMETQY
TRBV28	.	ASSPSAAETQY
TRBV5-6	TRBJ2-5	ASSTVREQY
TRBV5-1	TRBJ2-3	ASSLMESTQY
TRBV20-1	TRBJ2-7	SASSLGEQY
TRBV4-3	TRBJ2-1	ASSQGLAGRYNEQF
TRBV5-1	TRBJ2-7	ASSYGQGASSYEQY
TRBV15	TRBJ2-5	ATSTSGGFSYNEQY
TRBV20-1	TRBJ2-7	SARDIGGYEQY
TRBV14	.	ASSQGGAEIQETQY
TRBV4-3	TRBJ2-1	ASSQDGPAVGSYNEQF
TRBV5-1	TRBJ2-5	ASSLEAGGPGETQY
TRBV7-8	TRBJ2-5	ASSLYRVKETQY
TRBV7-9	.	ASSLGTGFNEQY
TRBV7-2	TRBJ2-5	ASSLEGEYTWYQETQY
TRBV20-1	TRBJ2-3	SAPGGTPLSTDTQY
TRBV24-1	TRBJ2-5	ATSDWGLQETQY
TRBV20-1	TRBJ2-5	SAPEHIQETQY
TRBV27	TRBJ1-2	ASSTTRQGSALVYGYT
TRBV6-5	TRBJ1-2	ASLGEGYGYT
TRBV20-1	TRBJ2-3	SARDGDISTDTQY
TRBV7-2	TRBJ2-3	ASSLRDRGATQY
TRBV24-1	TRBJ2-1	ATSEPTSAYSYNEQF